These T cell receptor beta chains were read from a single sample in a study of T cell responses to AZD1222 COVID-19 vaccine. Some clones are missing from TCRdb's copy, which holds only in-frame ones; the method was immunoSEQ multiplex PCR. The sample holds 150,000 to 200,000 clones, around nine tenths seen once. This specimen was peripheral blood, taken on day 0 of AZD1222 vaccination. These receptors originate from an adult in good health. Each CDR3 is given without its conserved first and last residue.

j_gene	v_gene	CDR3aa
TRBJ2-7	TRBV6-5	ASSYQGARYEQY
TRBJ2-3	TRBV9	ASSVVASGRAGDTQY
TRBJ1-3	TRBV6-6	ASSYSGQSSGNTIY
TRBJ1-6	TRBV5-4	ASTRDPGSLSPLH
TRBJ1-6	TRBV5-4	ASSLSGTGSSPLH
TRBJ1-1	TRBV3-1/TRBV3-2	ASSQVGAVAF
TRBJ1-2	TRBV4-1	ASSQDFLGTVGYT
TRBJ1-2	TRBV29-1	SVGGQYYVGYT
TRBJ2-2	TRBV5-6	ASRGTGYANTGELF
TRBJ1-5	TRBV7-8	ASSLAAGAPTSNQPQH
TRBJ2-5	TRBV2	ASILAVTQETQY
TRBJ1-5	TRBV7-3	ASSGTGDQPQH
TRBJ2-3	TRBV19	ASSIVSRGTDTQY
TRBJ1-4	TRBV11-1	ASSSGGEKLF
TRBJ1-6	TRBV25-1	ASSASRGNWDSPLH
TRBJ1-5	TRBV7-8	ASSLEAGGGGQPQH
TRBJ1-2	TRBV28	ASGTGARYGYT
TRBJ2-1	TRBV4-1	ASSQVPSGGGFEQF
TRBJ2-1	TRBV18	ASSPGSSNEQF
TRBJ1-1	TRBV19	ASSESTRTEAF
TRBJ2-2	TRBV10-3	AISESRQGTGELF
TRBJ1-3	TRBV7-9	ASSQEASGNTIY
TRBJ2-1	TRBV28	ASTTPRGLTEQF
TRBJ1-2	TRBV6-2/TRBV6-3	ASSYSDATGNYGYT
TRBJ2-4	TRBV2	ASTSGGAKNIQY
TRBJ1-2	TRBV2	ANGGDNYGYT
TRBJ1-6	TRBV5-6	ASSPRGGHYNSPLH
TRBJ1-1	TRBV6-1	ASSERRAGTEAF
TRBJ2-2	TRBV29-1	SVGPSGRADGELF
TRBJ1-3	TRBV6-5	ASKDSSYSGNTIY
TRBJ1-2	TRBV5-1	ASSVQGPLYGYT
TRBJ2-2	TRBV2	ASSGGQGSTGELF
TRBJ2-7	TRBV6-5	ATQSPPREEQY
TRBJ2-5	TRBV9	ASSVRPAETQY
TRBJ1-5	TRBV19	ASSIALPWGGNQPQH
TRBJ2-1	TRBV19	ASSTGLAGTNEQF
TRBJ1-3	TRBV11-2	ASSSTGGGGNTIY
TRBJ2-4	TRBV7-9	ASSLERDSVLQY
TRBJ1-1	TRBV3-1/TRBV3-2	ASSQGTGNEF
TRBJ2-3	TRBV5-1	ASSQGTTPTDTQY
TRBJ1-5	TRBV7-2	ASSLARAGNQPQH
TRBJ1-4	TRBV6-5	ASSYSGAGQVLTED
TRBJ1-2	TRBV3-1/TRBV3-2	ASSHQGVSGYT
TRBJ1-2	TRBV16	ASSIYQGQGYGYT
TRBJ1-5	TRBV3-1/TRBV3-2	ASSQDRGPGNQPQH
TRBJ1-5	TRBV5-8	ASSLGLPTNQPQH
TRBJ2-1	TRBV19	ASSPTGLAGDYNEQF
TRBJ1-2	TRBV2	ASILRAADYGYT
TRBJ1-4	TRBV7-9	ASSSPKGFTNEKLF
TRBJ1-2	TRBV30	AWRQDRAYGYT
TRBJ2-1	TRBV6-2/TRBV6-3	ASSTRPPQF